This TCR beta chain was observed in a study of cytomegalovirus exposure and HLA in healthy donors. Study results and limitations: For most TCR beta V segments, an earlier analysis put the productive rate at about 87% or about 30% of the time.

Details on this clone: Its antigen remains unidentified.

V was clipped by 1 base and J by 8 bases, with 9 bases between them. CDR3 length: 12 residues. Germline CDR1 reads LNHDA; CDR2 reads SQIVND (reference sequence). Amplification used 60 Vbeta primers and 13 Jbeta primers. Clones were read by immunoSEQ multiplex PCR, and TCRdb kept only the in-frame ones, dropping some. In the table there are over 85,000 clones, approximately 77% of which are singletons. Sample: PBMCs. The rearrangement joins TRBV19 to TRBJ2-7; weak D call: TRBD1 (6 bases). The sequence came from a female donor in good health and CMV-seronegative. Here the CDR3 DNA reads TGTGCCAGTAGTATAGGACAGGTACAGCAGTACTTC. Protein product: CASSIGQVQQYF.